Following are 24 T cell receptor beta chains from one sample sequenced in a study of shared clonotypes between healthy human individuals. Data came from immunoSEQ multiplex PCR; TCRdb stores just in-frame clones and leaves some out. The profile shows roughly 590,000 clones, nearly 97% of them singletons. Naive CD8 cells, CD45RO-negative and positively selected for CCR7, excluded terminally differentiated effector memory CD45RA+ cells. The source material was naive CD8+ T cells sorted from blood. These receptor sequences come from a woman under 40 in good health.

The chain links TRBV28 to TRBJ2-5; D not certain. This CDR3 is 13 amino acids long. Germline CDR1 is MDHEN and CDR2 is SYDVKM. The ends were cut back, 2 bases at V and 7 bases at J, with 11 bases in the middle. The chain's CDR3 is CASSLVTFGTQYF. The CDR3 DNA sequence: TGTGCCAGCAGTTTAGTCACATTCGGGACCCAGTACTTC. The variable domain in full, with the rest retrieved from reference TRBV28 and TRBJ2-5, is DVKVTQSSRYLVKRTGEKVFLECVQDMDHENMFWYRQDPGLGLRLIYFSYDVKMKEKGDIPEGYSVSREKKERFSLILESASTNQTSMYLCASSLVTFGTQYFGPGTRLLVL.

This clone was recorded once. This chain links TRBV27 with TRBJ2-3, with 7 bases matching TRBD2. V shed 5 bases, J shed 1 base, and the junction held 9 bases outside the gene matches. The CDR3 spans 16 residues. Looked up from germline, CDR1 is MNHEY and CDR2 is SMNVEV (reference sequence). DNA of the CDR3: TGTGCCAGCAGTGGGCGGGGCAGCGGGGGCACAGATACGCAGTATTTT. It codes for CASSGRGSGGTDTQYF.

The chain couples TRBV5-1 to TRBJ2-2; the D is unclear. The germline V gene encodes CDR1 SGHRS and CDR2 YFSETQ. The CDR3 runs to 12 residues. V was trimmed by 1 base and J by 6 bases, leaving 4 bases between them. The CDR3 DNA reads as TGCGCCAGCAGCTTGACCGCCGGGGAGCTGTTTTTT. Amino acid sequence: CASSLTAGELFF.

As concerns this clone: This sample also contains other DNA sequences that code for the same CDR3. DNA for the CDR3: TGCGCCAGCAGCTGGGGGACAGGGGGTTACGAGCAGTACTTC. It encodes CASSWGTGGYEQYF. The rearrangement uses TRBV5-1 and TRBJ2-7, with TRBD1 identical over 11 bases. The CDR3 consists of 14 residues. CDR1 is SGHRS, CDR2 YFSETQ, per germline. With 3 bases clipped from V and 4 bases from J, the junction kept 3 bases outside the gene matches.

This sequence joins TRBV27 and TRBJ2-1, with 9 nucleotides matching TRBD1. V gave up 2 bases and J gave up 7 bases; unmatched junction bases: 6. CDR3 size: 15 residues. Per germline, CDR1 MNHEY and CDR2 SMNVEV (reference sequence). CDR3 sequence reads: CASSLGTGRTNEQFF. The DNA for the CDR3 is TGTGCCAGCAGTTTAGGGACAGGGCGAACGAATGAGCAGTTCTTC.

The rearrangement joins TRBV27 to TRBJ2-1; D is perhaps TRBD1 (5 bases). The CDR3 extends over 14 amino acids. Trimming took 7 bases from V and 6 from J, leaving 16 bases between them. Germline V lookup: CDR1 MNHEY, CDR2 SMNVEV (reference sequence). In DNA, the CDR3 is TGTGCCAGCACGATTGGGCCTAGGGGCAATGAGCAGTTCTTC. Protein sequence: CASTIGPRGNEQFF.

As to this clone: The same CDR3 can be traced to other DNA sequences in this sample. The V gene is TRBV5-6, the J gene TRBJ2-1, with 7 bases aligning to TRBD2. This CDR3 contains 12 residues. With V trimmed by 2 bases and J by 9 bases, 2 bases remained unmatched. Germline CDR1 SGHDT, CDR2 YYEEEE. The DNA for the CDR3 is TGTGCCAGCAGCTTAGGGAGGGGTGAGCAGTTCTTC. Translated: CASSLGRGEQFF.

The rearrangement uses TRBV5-4 and TRBJ1-1; maybe TRBD1 (6 bases). V shed 2 bases and J shed 4 bases, with 15 bases lying between them. This CDR3 region has 15 residues. Germline V gene lookup returns CDR1 SGHNT and CDR2 YYREEE (reference sequence). DNA of the CDR3: TGTGCCAGCAGCTTTAGTAACAGGGTGGGCACTGAAGCTTTCTTT. It specifies CASSFSNRVGTEAFF.

This clone was recorded only once. J is TRBJ2-7 and V is TRBV7-9; the D gene is possibly TRBD1 (6 bases). The CDR3 loop spans 15 amino acids. In germline, CDR1 is SEHNR, CDR2 FQNEAQ (reference sequence). V dropped 0 bases and J dropped 3 bases, with 12 bases sitting between them. CDR3 DNA sequence: TGTGCCAGCAGCTTAGCGCAGGGGTTCAGCTACGAGCAGTACTTC. Residues: CASSLAQGFSYEQYF.

V is TRBV5-1 and J is TRBJ2-2, with 11 bases that match TRBD2. From germline, CDR1 is SGHRS and CDR2 YFSETQ. The CDR3 runs to 17 residues. Trimming removed 0 bases from V and 1 base from J; junction bases left unmatched: 2. The CDR3 here is CASSLGLAGMNTGELFF. CDR3 DNA sequence: TGCGCCAGCAGCTTGGGACTAGCGGGAATGAACACCGGGGAGCTGTTTTTT. Variable domain in full (rest from reference TRBV5-1 and TRBJ2-2): KAGVTQTPRYLIKTRGQQVTLSCSPISGHRSVSWYQQTPGQGLQFLFEYFSETQRNKGNFPGRFSGRQFSNSRSEMNVSTLELGDSALYLCASSLGLAGMNTGELFFGEGSRLTVL.

The chain links TRBV12-5 to TRBJ2-5; a possible D gene is TRBD1 (5 bases). Deletions cut 5 bases from V and 5 bases from J, with 15 bases between. Per the germline V gene, CDR1 is LGHNT and CDR2 is FRNRAP. This CDR3 contains 14 residues. The chain's CDR3 is CASGVGQGQETQYF. The CDR3 DNA reads TGTGCTAGTGGTGTAGGACAAGGGCAGGAGACCCAGTACTTC.

The chain recombines TRBV27 with TRBJ2-6; D is possibly TRBD1 or TRBD2 (5 bases each). CDR1 MNHEY and CDR2 SMNVEV come from the germline V gene (reference sequence). This CDR3 is 17 amino acids long. V was trimmed by 4 bases and J by 1 base, leaving 14 bases between them. CDR3 DNA sequence: TGTGCCAGCAGTTCCCCGGGACGAGCATCTGGGGCCAACGTCCTGACTTTC. As protein: CASSSPGRASGANVLTF. Complete variable domain (other parts from reference TRBV27 and TRBJ2-6): EAQVTQNPRYLITVTGKKLTVTCSQNMNHEYMSWYRQDPGLGLRQIYYSMNVEVTDKGDVPEGYKVSRKEKRNFPLILESPSPNQTSLYFCASSSPGRASGANVLTFGAGSRLTVL.

This chain connects TRBV19 to TRBJ2-1; D unresolved. Germline CDR1 LNHDA, CDR2 SQIVND (reference sequence). The CDR3 loop spans 14 amino acids. Trimming took 7 bases from V and 4 from J, leaving 14 bases between them. The CDR3 region is CASTPRVRYNEQFF. The CDR3 DNA is TGTGCCAGTACCCCTCGGGTAAGATACAATGAGCAGTTCTTC.

Points on this clone: This specimen includes other DNA sequences encoding the same CDR3. The gene calls are TRBV28 and TRBJ1-4, with 8 bases matching TRBD1. With 5 bases clipped from V and 8 bases from J, the junction kept 10 bases outside the gene matches. The CDR3 has 15 amino acids. From germline, CDR1 is MDHEN and CDR2 SYDVKM. The CDR3 DNA follows: TGTGCCAGCAGTCTAGGACAGGGATTCAGGGAAAAACTGTTTTTT. The encoded protein is CASSLGQGFREKLFF.

V is TRBV6-5 and J is TRBJ2-1; D possibly corresponds to TRBD2 (6 bases). The CDR3 is 12 residues long. Germline-derived CDR1 and CDR2 are MNHEY and SVGAGI. V lost 6 bases, J lost 10 bases, and 13 bases lay in between. CDR3 region: CASSREEGEQFF. DNA of the CDR3: TGTGCCAGCAGCCGCGAGGAGGGGGAGCAGTTCTTC.

V usage is TRBV28 and J usage is TRBJ2-1, with D perhaps TRBD1 (6 bases). Germline-derived CDR1 and CDR2 are MDHEN and SYDVKM. V lost 6 bases and J 0 bases, leaving 9 bases between the germline ends. The CDR3 has 14 amino acids. The CDR3, as DNA: TGTGCCAGCAGGAGGGACAACTCCTACAATGAGCAGTTCTTC. It encodes CASRRDNSYNEQFF.

The chain uses TRBV19 and TRBJ1-5, with 8 nucleotides matching TRBD1. Germline V gene data show CDR1 as LNHDA and CDR2 as SQIVND (reference sequence). This CDR3 is built from 16 residues. J lost 3 bases, V lost 4 bases, and 8 bases had no gene match. CDR3: CASSTLTGGINQPQHF. In DNA, the CDR3 is TGTGCCAGTAGTACCCTCACAGGGGGTATCAATCAGCCCCAGCATTTT.

The J gene is TRBJ1-3, the V gene TRBV29-1; the D gene is possibly TRBD1 (6 bases). CDR1 and CDR2 from the germline V gene are SQVTM and ANQGSEA. V was clipped by 2 bases and J by 5 bases, with 13 bases between them. This CDR3 is built from 14 residues. This CDR3 is CSVEPGQRRNTIYF. CDR3 nucleotides: TGCAGCGTTGAACCCGGACAGCGGAGAAACACCATATATTTT.

The chain recombines TRBV19 with TRBJ1-2; tentatively, D is TRBD1 (6 bases). CDR1 LNHDA and CDR2 SQIVND come from the germline V gene (reference sequence). There are 15 residues in the CDR3. V gave up 5 bases and J gave up 5 bases, with 18 bases separating them. The CDR3 sequence is CASSLTPDRSYGYTF. The CDR3 nucleotides read TGTGCCAGTAGTTTGACCCCAGACAGGAGTTATGGCTACACCTTC.

On this clone itself: The sample holds other DNA sequences that translate to the same CDR3. The chain carries TRBV27 and TRBJ2-1; 11 bases map to TRBD2. Trimming at V came to 5 bases and at J to 4 bases, leaving 4 bases not matched to a gene. The CDR3 consists of 15 residues. Germline V gives CDR1 MNHEY, CDR2 SMNVEV (reference sequence). CDR3 coding DNA: TGTGCCAGCAGTCTAACTAGCGGGAGTTACAATGAGCAGTTCTTC. Translating gives CASSLTSGSYNEQFF.

The V gene is TRBV6-5, the J gene TRBJ1-5; D is unresolved. Deletions cut 8 bases from V and 4 bases from J, with 12 bases between. Germline V gene lookup returns CDR1 MNHEY and CDR2 SVGAGI. CDR3 length equals 13 residues. The CDR3 spells CASGEGWNQPQHF. For the CDR3, the DNA is TGTGCCAGCGGGGAAGGATGGAATCAGCCCCAGCATTTT.

In this sample, this clone turned up once. The chain couples TRBV5-4 to TRBJ2-3; maybe TRBD2 (6 bases). The CDR3 length is 15 residues. V was cut by 2 bases and J by 4 bases, with 14 bases left in between. Germline CDR1 is SGHNT and CDR2 is YYREEE (reference sequence). The DNA for the CDR3 is TGTGCCAGCAGCTTACGGGACTCGGGCCCAGATACGCAGTATTTT. The encoded protein is CASSLRDSGPDTQYF.

As concerns this clone: Mismatch with germline at one junction end may stem from a read error. The V gene is TRBV6-5, the J gene TRBJ1-1; weak D call: TRBD1 (6 bases). The CDR3 length is 13 residues. Per the germline V gene, CDR1 is MNHEY and CDR2 is SVGAGI. The CDR3 DNA reads TGTGCCAGCAATTACGGGGGGCTTACTGAAGCTTTCTTT. Protein: CASNYGGLTEAFF.

V usage is TRBV28 and J usage is TRBJ2-3; TRBD2 matches 7 bases. Germline V gene data show CDR1 as MDHEN and CDR2 as SYDVKM. The length of the CDR3 is 13 residues. V lost 6 bases and J lost 3; bases outside the gene matches: 3. DNA of the CDR3: TGTGCCAGCAGCATACTAGCGACAGATACGCAGTATTTT. Encoded protein: CASSILATDTQYF.